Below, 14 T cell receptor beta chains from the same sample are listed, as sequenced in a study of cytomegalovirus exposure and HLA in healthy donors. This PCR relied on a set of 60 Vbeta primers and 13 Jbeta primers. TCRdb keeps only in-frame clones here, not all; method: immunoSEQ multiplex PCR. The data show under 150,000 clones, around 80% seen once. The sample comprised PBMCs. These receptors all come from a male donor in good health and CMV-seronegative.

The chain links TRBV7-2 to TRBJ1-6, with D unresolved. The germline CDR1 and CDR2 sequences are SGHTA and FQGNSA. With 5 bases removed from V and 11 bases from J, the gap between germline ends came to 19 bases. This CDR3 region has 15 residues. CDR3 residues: CASSPGHQPGAPLHF. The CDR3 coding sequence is TGTGCCAGCAGCCCCGGGCACCAGCCGGGAGCACCCCTCCACTTT.

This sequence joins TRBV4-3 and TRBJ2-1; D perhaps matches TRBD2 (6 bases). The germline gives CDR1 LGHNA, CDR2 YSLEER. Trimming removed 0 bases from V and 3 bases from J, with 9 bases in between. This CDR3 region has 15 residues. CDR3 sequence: CASSQDRGSYNEQFF. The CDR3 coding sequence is TGCGCCAGCAGCCAAGATCGGGGGAGCTACAATGAGCAGTTCTTC.

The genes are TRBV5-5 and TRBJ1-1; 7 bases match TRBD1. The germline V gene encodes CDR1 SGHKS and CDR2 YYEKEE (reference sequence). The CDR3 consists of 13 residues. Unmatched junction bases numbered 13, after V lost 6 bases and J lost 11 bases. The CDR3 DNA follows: TGTGCCAGCACCCTATCAGGGGGGACGAACGCTTTCTTT. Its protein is CASTLSGGTNAFF.

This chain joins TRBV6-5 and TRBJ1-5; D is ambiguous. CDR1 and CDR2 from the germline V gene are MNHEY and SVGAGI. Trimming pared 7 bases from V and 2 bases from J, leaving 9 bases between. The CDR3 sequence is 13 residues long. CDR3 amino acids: CASTSTGNQPQHF. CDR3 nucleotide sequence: TGTGCCAGCACCTCTACGGGCAATCAGCCCCAGCATTTT.

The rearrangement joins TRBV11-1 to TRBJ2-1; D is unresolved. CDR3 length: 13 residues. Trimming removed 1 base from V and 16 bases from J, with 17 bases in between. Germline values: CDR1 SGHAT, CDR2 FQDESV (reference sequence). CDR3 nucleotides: TGTGCCAGCAGCTTAGGTGCGGCGGCCGAAAAATTCTTC. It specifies CASSLGAAAEKFF.

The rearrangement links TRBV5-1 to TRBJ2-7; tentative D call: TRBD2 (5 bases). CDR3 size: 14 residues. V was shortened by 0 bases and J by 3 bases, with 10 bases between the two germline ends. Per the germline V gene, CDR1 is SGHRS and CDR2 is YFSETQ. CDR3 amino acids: CASSLVVGDYEQYF. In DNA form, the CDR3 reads TGCGCCAGCAGCTTGGTAGTGGGAGACTACGAGCAGTACTTC.

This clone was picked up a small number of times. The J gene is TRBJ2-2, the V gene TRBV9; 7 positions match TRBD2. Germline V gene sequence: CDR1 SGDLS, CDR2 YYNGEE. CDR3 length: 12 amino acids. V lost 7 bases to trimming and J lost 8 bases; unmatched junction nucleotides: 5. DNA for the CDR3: TGTGCCAGCGGGACTACGGTTGGGGAGCTGTTTTTT. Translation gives CASGTTVGELFF.

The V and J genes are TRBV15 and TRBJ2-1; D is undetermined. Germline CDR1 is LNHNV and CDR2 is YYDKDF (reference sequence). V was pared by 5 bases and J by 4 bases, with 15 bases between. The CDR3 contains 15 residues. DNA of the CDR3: TGTGCCACCAGCTTTCGGAGTGGAGTTTACAATGAGCAGTTCTTC. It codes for CATSFRSGVYNEQFF.

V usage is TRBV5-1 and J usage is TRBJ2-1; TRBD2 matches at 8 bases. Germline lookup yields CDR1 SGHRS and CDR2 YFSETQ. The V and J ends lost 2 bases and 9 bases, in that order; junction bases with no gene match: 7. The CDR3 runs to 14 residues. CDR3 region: CASSLTGGRPEQFF. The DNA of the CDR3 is TGCGCCAGCAGCTTAACGGGGGGGCGGCCTGAGCAGTTCTTC.

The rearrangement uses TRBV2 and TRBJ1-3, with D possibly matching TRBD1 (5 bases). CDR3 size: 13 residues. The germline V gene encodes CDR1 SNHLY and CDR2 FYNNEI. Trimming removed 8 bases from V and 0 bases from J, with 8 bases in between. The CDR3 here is CASLQDSGNTIYF. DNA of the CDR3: TGTGCCAGCTTACAGGACTCTGGAAACACCATATATTTT. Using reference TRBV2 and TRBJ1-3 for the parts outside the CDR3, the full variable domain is EPEVTQTPSHQVTQMGQEVILRCVPISNHLYFYWYRQILGQKVEFLVSFYNNEISEKSEIFDDQFSVERPDGSNFTLKIRSTKLEDSAMYFCASLQDSGNTIYFGEGSWLTVV.

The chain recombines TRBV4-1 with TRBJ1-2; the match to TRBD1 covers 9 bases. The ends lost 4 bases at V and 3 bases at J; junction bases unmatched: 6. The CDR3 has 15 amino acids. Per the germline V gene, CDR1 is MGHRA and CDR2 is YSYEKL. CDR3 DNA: TGCGCCAGCAGCCCCGGGACAGGGACCTACTATGGCTACACCTTC. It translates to CASSPGTGTYYGYTF.

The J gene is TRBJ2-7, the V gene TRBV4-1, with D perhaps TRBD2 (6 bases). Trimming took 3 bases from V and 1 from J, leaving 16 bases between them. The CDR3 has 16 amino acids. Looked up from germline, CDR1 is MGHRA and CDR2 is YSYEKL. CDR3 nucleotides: TGCGCCAGCAGCCATTGGGACTCCGGAGGTTCCTACGAGCAGTACTTC. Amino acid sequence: CASSHWDSGGSYEQYF.

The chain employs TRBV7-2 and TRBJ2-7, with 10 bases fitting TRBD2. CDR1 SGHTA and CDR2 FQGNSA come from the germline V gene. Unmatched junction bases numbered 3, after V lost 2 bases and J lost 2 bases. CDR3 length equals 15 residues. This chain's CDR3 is CASSLTAGGAYEQYF. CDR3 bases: TGTGCCAGCAGCTTAACAGCGGGGGGGGCCTACGAGCAGTACTTC.

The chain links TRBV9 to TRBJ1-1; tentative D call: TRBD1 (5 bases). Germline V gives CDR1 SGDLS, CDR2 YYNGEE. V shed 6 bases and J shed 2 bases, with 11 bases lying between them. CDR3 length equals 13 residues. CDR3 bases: TGTGCCAGCAACGACGGGGGAAACACTGAAGCTTTCTTT. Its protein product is CASNDGGNTEAFF. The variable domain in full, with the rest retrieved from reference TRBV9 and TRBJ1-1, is DSGVTQTPKHLITATGQRVTLRCSPRSGDLSVYWYQQSLDQGLQFLIQYYNGEERAKGNILERFSAQQFPDLHSELNLSSLELGDSALYFCASNDGGNTEAFFGQGTRLTVV.